Below are 11 T cell receptor beta chains sequenced from a single sample in a study of cytomegalovirus exposure and HLA in healthy donors. The PCR ran on 60 Vbeta and 13 Jbeta primers. Clones were read by immunoSEQ multiplex PCR, and TCRdb kept only the in-frame ones, dropping some. The sample includes about 120,000 clones, around a tenth of them seen just once. The specimen was PBMCs. The receptor source for this set is a man aged 25 to 40 in good health and CMV-seronegative.

This clone turned up a few times. This chain uses TRBV4-1 with TRBJ2-3, with D unclear. This CDR3 has 13 residues. The V end was cut by 2 bases, the J end by 9 bases, with 12 bases between. CDR1 and CDR2 (germline): MGHRA, YSYEKL. CDR3 amino acids: CASSQSPVQTQYF. CDR3 coding DNA: TGCGCCAGCAGCCAATCTCCGGTACAGACGCAGTATTTT.

This sequence joins TRBV10-3 and TRBJ2-7; 8 bases agree with TRBD2. Unmatched junction bases numbered 10, after V lost 9 bases and J lost 6 bases. The CDR3 loop spans 13 amino acids. Germline V gene data show CDR1 as ENHRY and CDR2 as SYGVKD. CDR3 loop: CAIKTGTSREQYF. The CDR3 nucleotides are TGTGCCATAAAGACCGGGACTAGTCGCGAGCAGTACTTC.

The rearrangement links TRBV18 to TRBJ1-5; 7 nucleotides match TRBD1. V shed 5 bases, J shed 3 bases, and the junction held 7 bases outside the gene matches. Per the germline V gene, CDR1 is KGHSH and CDR2 is LQKENI. This CDR3 has 15 amino acids. CDR3 protein: CASSRQGGDNQPQHF. CDR3 bases: TGTGCCAGCTCAAGACAGGGTGGAGACAATCAGCCCCAGCATTTT.

The chain has TRBV9 and TRBJ1-2; tentatively, D is TRBD1 (5 bases). V shed 1 base and J shed 3 bases, with 7 bases lying between them. From germline, CDR1 is SGDLS and CDR2 YYNGEE. This CDR3 spans 13 amino acids. The CDR3 DNA reads TGTGCCAGCAGCGTACGGGGGGACTATGGCTACACCTTC. This translates into CASSVRGDYGYTF.

The chain is built from TRBV6-4 and TRBJ2-4; 9 nucleotides align to TRBD2. Losses at the gene ends were 10 bases for V and 3 bases for J; bases not matched to a gene: 16. In germline, CDR1 is MRHNA, CDR2 SNTAGT. The CDR3 consists of 17 residues. DNA of the CDR3: TGTGCCACCTCCCCGGGCGGGAGGGCCGCGGTCAAAAACATTCAGTACTTC. Its translation: CATSPGGRAAVKNIQYF.

Concerning this clone: The junction does not match germline at one end; this may be a read error. The genes are TRBV28 and TRBJ1-1, with D unclear. Germline-derived CDR1 and CDR2 are MDHEN and SYDVKM. There are 13 residues in the CDR3. The CDR3 reads CARSLIRNTEAFF. CDR3 DNA: TGTGCCAGAAGTTTGATTAGGAACACTGAAGCTTTCTTT. Based on the CDR3 plus reference TRBV28 and TRBJ1-1, the full variable domain is DVKVTQSSRYLVKRTGEKVFLECVQDMDHENMFWYRQDPGLGLRLIYFSYDVKMKEKGDIPEGYSVSREKKERFSLILESASTNQTSMYLCARSLIRNTEAFFGQGTRLTVV.

This clone was seen a few times. The J gene is TRBJ1-2, the V gene TRBV19; D is undetermined. The V gene's germline CDR1 is LNHDA and CDR2 SQIVND (reference sequence). The CDR3 runs 12 residues. Trimming removed 4 bases at V and 0 bases at J, with 3 bases between. CDR3 nucleotide sequence: TGTGCCAGTAGTACAACTAACTATGGCTACACCTTC. This encodes CASSTTNYGYTF.

This chain joins TRBV6-1 and TRBJ1-5; a weak D match, TRBD1 (6 bases). The CDR3 length is 17 residues. The germline V gene encodes CDR1 MNHNS and CDR2 SASEGT. V was pared by 2 bases and J by 9 bases, with 23 bases between. For the CDR3, the DNA is TGTGCCAGCAGTGAACGCGGGGGGCTAAACGCGGTGGCGCCCCAGCATTTT. Translated, it gives CASSERGGLNAVAPQHF.

This clone was seen a handful of times. The chain joins TRBV10-3 to TRBJ1-1, with 8 bases matching TRBD1. CDR1 ENHRY and CDR2 SYGVKD come from the germline V gene. The CDR3 runs 15 residues. Trimming took 2 bases from V and 0 from J; bases not matched to a gene: 2. This CDR3 is CAISEGTGMNTEAFF. The CDR3 DNA reads TGTGCCATCAGTGAGGGGACAGGAATGAACACTGAAGCTTTCTTT.

The chain carries TRBV5-1 and TRBJ2-5; TRBD1 matches 8 bases. V lost 0 bases to trimming and J lost 2 bases; unmatched junction nucleotides: 3. Germline lookup yields CDR1 SGHRS and CDR2 YFSETQ. The CDR3 has 15 amino acids. CDR3 in DNA: TGCGCCAGCAGCTTGGGACAGGGGCGACAAGAGACCCAGTACTTC. Translation gives CASSLGQGRQETQYF.

This clone was observed a few times. The V and J genes are TRBV7-2 and TRBJ1-1, with D perhaps matching TRBD1 (5 bases). CDR1 SGHTA and CDR2 FQGNSA come from the germline V gene. The CDR3 sequence is 14 residues long. V was trimmed by 0 bases and J by 1 base, leaving 6 bases between them. The CDR3 DNA follows: TGTGCCAGCAGCTTAGCGGGGGGGAACACTGAAGCTTTCTTT. Amino acids: CASSLAGGNTEAFF.